This TCR beta chain was sequenced in a study of T-cell memory formation after mild COVID-19. TCRdb redid the calling of the 5' RACE reads with MiXCR, one entry per CDR3 protein. The data contain around 250,000 distinct CDR3 sequences, 16% of them singletons. Germline CDR1 and CDR2: MRHNA and SNTAGT. J gave up 4 bases and V 5 bases, and 9 bases lay outside the gene matches. There are 16 residues in the CDR3. Material: PBMCs or a T cell subset sorted from them (not recorded which). The V call is TRBV6-4, the J call TRBJ1-2; 11 bases match TRBD1. This receptor was obtained from a young man who had mild COVID-19 (a few samples of this study predate the infection). Cell type and time point are not known. CDR3 protein: CASSPGQGVIGYGYTF. The CDR3, as DNA: TGTGCCAGCAGTCCGGGACAGGGGGTGATCGGCTATGGCTACACCTTC.